This is a list of T cell receptor beta chains from one sample in a study of T cell changes during pregnancy in multiple sclerosis. Assay used: immunoSEQ multiplex PCR; TCRdb lists only in-frame clones, some missing. This sample yields over 30,000 clones, of which approximately 90% are seen a single time; roughly 4% belongs to the top ten. Sequenced material: CD8+ T cells from peripheral blood mononuclear cells, taken in the third trimester of pregnancy. The receptors come from a female donor with multiple sclerosis, enrolled in a pregnancy study. The CDR3 runs from the conserved cysteine through the conserved F or W. Each record gives: D gene, J gene, V gene, clone size, CDR3 DNA, CDR3 protein. The D gene is left open where the match is weak. Not all rows give a size; the values are once, few, many and, for expanded clones, a class.

. TRBJ2-2 TRBV7-9 . TGTGCCAGCAGCTCGGAAGACAGAGCAGCCCCCACCGGGGAGCTGTTTTTT CASSSEDRAAPTGELFF
TRBD2 TRBJ2-3 TRBV9 . TGTGCCAGCAGCATTAGCGGGGGGTACACAGATACGCAGTATTTT CASSISGGYTDTQYF
TRBD2 TRBJ2-3 TRBV13 . TGTGCCAGCAGCAGCGGGACGGAGTCATATACGCAGTATTTT CASSSGTESYTQYF
TRBD1 TRBJ2-7 TRBV6-1 . TGTGCCAGCAGCGAAACCTCCGGGACAGATTACTACGAGCAGTACTTC CASSETSGTDYYEQYF
. TRBJ2-7 TRBV7-2 . TGTGCCAGCAGCTTAGCAGGGGCCACCTACGAGCAGTACTTC CASSLAGATYEQYF
. TRBJ2-5 TRBV19 once TGTGCCAGTACCATCGGTGGGGGGACCCAAGAGACCCAGTACTTC CASTIGGGTQETQYF
. TRBJ1-5 TRBV7-8 . TGTGCCAGCAGTTCTCCCACCGAAACAGGGAGGGGAAATCAGCCCCAGCATTTT CASSSPTETGRGNQPQHF
. TRBJ1-2 TRBV10-3 . TGTGCCATCAGTGAGTCGGGGGGACCCTTTAACTATGGCTACACCTTC CAISESGGPFNYGYTF
TRBD2 TRBJ2-5 TRBV7-9 . TGTGCCAGCAGCTCGATTAGCGGGGGGGCCGAGACCCAGTACTTC CASSSISGGAETQYF
. TRBJ1-1 TRBV9 . TGTGCCAGCAGCGTAGGTGGGGGCGTTCAGAACACTGAAGCTTTCTTT CASSVGGGVQNTEAFF
TRBD1 TRBJ2-7 TRBV30 . TGTGCCTGGAGCCCCACAGGGGGTCTGCGAGACGAGCAGTACTTC CAWSPTGGLRDEQYF
. TRBJ2-2 TRBV5-6 . TGTGCCAGCAGCGCAGAATCCCGGGACTGGCGCACCGGGGAGCTGTTTTTT CASSAESRDWRTGELFF
. TRBJ1-1 TRBV4-1 . TGCGCCAGCAGCCAAGGAGAGAACACTGAAGCTTTCTTT CASSQGENTEAFF
TRBD1 TRBJ2-5 TRBV9 . TGTGCCAGCAGCGTGACAGGGCAGCAAGAGACCCAGTACTTC CASSVTGQQETQYF
TRBD1 TRBJ1-1 TRBV18 medium-sized TGTGCCAGCTCATCCCGACAGGGGAACACTGAAGCTTTCTTT CASSSRQGNTEAFF
. TRBJ2-3 TRBV6-5 . TGTGCCAGCAGACCGGGACACACATATACGCAGTATTTT CASRPGHTYTQYF
. TRBJ2-7 TRBV10-3 . TGTGCCACCAGGGACACAGGTTTCGAGCAGTACTTC CATRDTGFEQYF
TRBD1 TRBJ2-7 TRBV7-9 once TGTGCCAGCAGCTTAGAAGTGACAGGGAGCTCCTACGAGCAGTACTTC CASSLEVTGSSYEQYF
. TRBJ1-6 TRBV19 few TGTGCCAGTAGTATAGGTGGGACTAGTTCTTCACCCCTCCACTTT CASSIGGTSSSPLHF